This T cell receptor beta chain was sequenced for a study of control samples from healthy donors and cancer patients (dated by TCRdb to the early 2020s). Libraries were prepared through the immunoSEQ multiplex PCR assay. The table comes from immuneACCESS by way of TCRdb, which keeps in-frame sequences with V and J called. Part of the clones is missing from these tables; in studies checked, under half for an unresolved V gene and the rest for unknown reasons. This sample lists under 150,000 clones; roughly 91% were detected once. The top ten constitute 1.7% of the sample. Note on this clone: What antigen it recognizes has not been identified. No much larger clonotype is one base removed from it; base qualities were not supplied.

Based on the germline V gene, the CDR1 and CDR2 sequences are SGDLS and YYNGEE. Trimming takes 2 bases off V and 6 bases off J; junction bases not matched to a gene: 5. Its CDR3 holds 14 amino acids, cysteine through phenylalanine. The CDR3 DNA has 42 bases and is translated from base 1. The rearranged chain carries TRBV9 and TRBJ2-1; the central 7 bases match TRBD2. The material sequenced was PBMCs. This clonotype was obtained from a middle-aged man with head and neck cancer. DNA sequence: TGTGCCAGCAGCGTCGGGGGGAGGGCCAATGAGCAGTTCTTC. Translated, this gives CASSVGGRANEQFF.